Shown below are 4 T cell receptor beta chains from a single sample sequenced in a study of molecular identifiers for immune sequencing clone quantification. TCRdb reprocessed the PCR reads with MiXCR, giving one entry per CDR3 protein. This sample yields about 630,000 distinct CDR3 sequences, of which roughly 23% are seen a single time; 0.78% belongs to the top ten. Sequenced: naive CD8+ T cells from blood, with Jurkat cell RNA spiked in. As to subset: FACS-sorted CD8+CD4-CCR7+CD45RA+ naive T cells. All receptors come from a human donor in good health. Some libraries in this study had Jurkat cell RNA spiked in.

Worth noting for this clonotype: One junction end disagrees with the germline gene, perhaps due to a read error. The V call is TRBV20-1, the J call TRBJ2-3, with 13 bases fitting TRBD2. Germline assignment: CDR1 DFQATT and CDR2 SNEGSKA (reference sequence). The CDR3 covers 15 residues. The CDR3 DNA reads as TGCAGTGCTAGGCGGACTAGCGGGAGCACAGATACGCGGTATTTT. It encodes CSARRTSGSTDTRYF.

This clonotype was seen many times. The CDR3 region has the DNA TGTGCCAGCAGGGACGGGACAGGGGTGAACACTGAAGCTTTCTTT. Residues: CASRDGTGVNTEAFF. The J gene is TRBJ1-1, the V gene TRBV28; 10 nucleotides line up with TRBD1. This CDR3 has 15 residues. The germline CDR1 and CDR2 sequences are MDHEN and SYDVKM. V lost 6 bases, J lost 0 bases, and 4 bases stayed unmatched.

This clonotype came up many times. V gene TRBV29-1 combines with J gene TRBJ1-1; D call uncertain. The germline gives CDR1 SQVTM, CDR2 ANQGSEA. The CDR3 is made up of 12 amino acids. Trimming cost V 2 bases and J 3 bases, with 7 bases left between them. The CDR3 region has the DNA TGCAGCGTTGAAACAGCGGACACTGAAGCTTTCTTT. It yields the protein CSVETADTEAFF.

This clonotype was seen ten or more times. V usage is TRBV6-2 or TRBV6-3 and J usage is TRBJ1-5; D gene ambiguous. Germline loops: CDR1 MNHEY, CDR2 SVGEGT. Trimming left V 6 bases short and J 2 bases short, with 8 bases between. The CDR3 totals 13 residues. In DNA, the CDR3 is TGTGCCAGCAGGGACTGGGGCAATCAGCCCCAGCATTTT. Translating gives CASRDWGNQPQHF.